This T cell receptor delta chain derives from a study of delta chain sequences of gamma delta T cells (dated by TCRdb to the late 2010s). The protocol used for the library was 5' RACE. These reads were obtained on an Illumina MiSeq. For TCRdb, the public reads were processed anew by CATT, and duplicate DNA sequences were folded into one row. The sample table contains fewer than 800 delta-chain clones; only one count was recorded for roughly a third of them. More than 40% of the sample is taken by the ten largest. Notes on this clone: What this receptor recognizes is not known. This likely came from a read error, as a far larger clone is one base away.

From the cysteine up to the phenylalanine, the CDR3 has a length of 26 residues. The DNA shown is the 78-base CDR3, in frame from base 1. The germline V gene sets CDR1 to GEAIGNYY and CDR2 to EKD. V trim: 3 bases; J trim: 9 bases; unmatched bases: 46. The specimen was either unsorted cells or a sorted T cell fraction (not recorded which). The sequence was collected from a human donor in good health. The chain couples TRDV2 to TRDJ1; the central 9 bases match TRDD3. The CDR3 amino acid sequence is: CACDPVLGRNAQGLGDVWRHSRELIF. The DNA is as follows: TGTGCCTGTGACCCCGTCCTGGGGAGGAATGCCCAGGGGCTGGGGGATGTCTGGCGCCATTCAAGGGAACTCATCTTT.